The 21 T cell receptor beta chains below all came from one sample that was sequenced in a study of CD8 T cells in Susac syndrome. Reverse transcription of 0.5 to 1 ug RNA was performed with random hexamers. In TCRdb, the immunoSEQ multiplex PCR reads were re-called with MiXCR into one record per CDR3 protein. Of 180,000 or so distinct CDR3 sequences listed, around 94% are singletons. Material: CD4+ T cells from PBMCs. Source of these receptors: a human donor with Susac syndrome.

V is TRBV7-8 and J is TRBJ1-5; D is perhaps TRBD1 (5 bases). In germline, CDR1 is SGHVS, CDR2 FQNEAQ. Trimming cost V 5 bases and J 3 bases, with 17 bases left between them. The CDR3 extends over 16 amino acids. CDR3 coding DNA: TGTGCCAGCAGCCCCAGGGTCTCGCCCTACAATCAGCCCCAGCATTTT. Translating it yields CASSPRVSPYNQPQHF.

The chain employs TRBV2 and TRBJ2-5; the match to TRBD1 covers 8 bases. V was pared by 4 bases and J by 7 bases, with 11 bases of the junction left unmatched. CDR3 size: 15 residues. Germline V gene sequence: CDR1 SNHLY, CDR2 FYNNEI. The CDR3 loop reads CASSATGTGYGTQYF. The CDR3 coding sequence is TGTGCCAGCAGTGCAACCGGGACAGGATATGGGACCCAGTACTTC.

This clonotype came up a few times. The chain is built from TRBV7-9 and TRBJ2-5; D not certain. The CDR3 length is 14 residues. Germline V CDR1 and CDR2: SEHNR, FQNEAQ (reference sequence). V lost 1 base, J lost 5 bases, and 11 bases lay in between. The CDR3 protein is CASSLGGQEETQYF. For the CDR3, the DNA is TGTGCCAGCAGCTTAGGTGGCCAGGAGGAGACCCAGTACTTC.

The chain recombines TRBV5-1 with TRBJ2-2; D might be TRBD1 (6 bases). This CDR3 is 17 amino acids long. The germline V and J ends were trimmed by 1 base and 0 bases, with 13 bases remaining between them. Germline CDR1 is SGHRS and CDR2 is YFSETQ. CDR3 residues: CASSLTGQPTNTGELFF. Written as DNA, the CDR3 is TGCGCCAGCAGCTTGACAGGGCAGCCAACGAACACCGGGGAGCTGTTTTTT.

V and J are TRBV28 and TRBJ2-7, with D unclear. Germline lookup yields CDR1 MDHEN and CDR2 SYDVKM. V dropped 3 bases and J dropped 0 bases, with 9 bases sitting between them. The CDR3 has 14 amino acids. CDR3 sequence (DNA): TGTGCCAGCAGTTTTAGCCTCGACTCCTACGAGCAGTACTTC. Protein sequence: CASSFSLDSYEQYF.

The V and J genes are TRBV30 and TRBJ1-2; maybe TRBD1 (5 bases). Germline-derived CDR1 and CDR2 are GTSNPN and SVGIG (reference sequence). V was clipped by 0 bases and J by 0 bases, with 8 bases between them. There are 14 residues in the CDR3. CDR3 DNA sequence: TGTGCCTGGAGTGTGGGGCGAACTAACTATGGCTACACCTTC. Protein sequence: CAWSVGRTNYGYTF.

The rearrangement links TRBV7-2 to TRBJ2-3; 7 bases map to TRBD1. Trimming took 5 bases from V and 3 from J; bases not matched to a gene: 8. This CDR3 has 15 amino acids. The germline CDR1 and CDR2 sequences are SGHTA and FQGNSA. The CDR3 DNA reads TGTGCCAGCAGCAGCGACAGGGTATCTACAGATACGCAGTATTTT. This sequence encodes CASSSDRVSTDTQYF.

The chain recombines TRBV30 with TRBJ1-5; possibly TRBD1 for D (5 bases). V lost 0 bases, J lost 7 bases, and 10 bases lay in between. In germline, CDR1 is GTSNPN, CDR2 SVGIG (reference sequence). The CDR3 loop spans 13 amino acids. The CDR3 coding sequence is TGTGCCTGGAGTGTACAGTCAGGGCAGCCCCAGCATTTT. Translation: CAWSVQSGQPQHF.

The rearrangement uses TRBV12-3 or TRBV12-4 and TRBJ1-1; D remains unclear. Between the trimmed V and J ends, which lost 3 bases and 0 bases, there was a span of 8 bases. This CDR3 spans 14 amino acids. CDR3 sequence: CASSFRQLNTEAFF. Written as DNA, the CDR3 is TGTGCCAGCAGTTTTCGACAACTGAACACTGAAGCTTTCTTT.

The rearrangement joins TRBV7-2 to TRBJ2-7; 9 bases are shared with TRBD2. Trimming cost V 1 base and J 7 bases; bases outside gene matches: 17. This CDR3 contains 18 residues. Germline assignment: CDR1 SGHTA and CDR2 FQGNSA. This CDR3 reads CASSLGSFSGRKLREQYF. The DNA of the CDR3 is TGTGCCAGCAGCTTAGGCTCATTTAGCGGGAGAAAGTTAAGGGAGCAGTACTTC. The full variable domain, completed using reference TRBV7-2 and TRBJ2-7, is GAGVSQSPSNKVTEKGKDVELRCDPISGHTALYWYRQSLGQGLEFLIYFQGNSAPDKSGLPSDRFSAERTGGSVSTLTIQRTQQEDSAVYLCASSLGSFSGRKLREQYFGPGTRLTVT.

This clonotype was observed once. J is TRBJ2-7 and V is TRBV12-3 or TRBV12-4, with D perhaps matching TRBD2 (6 bases). Trimming removed 5 bases at V and 4 bases at J, with 15 bases between. CDR3 length: 14 residues. The CDR3: CASSGTPKGYEQYF. The CDR3 nucleotides are TGTGCCAGCAGTGGGACTCCCAAGGGGTACGAGCAGTACTTC.

The V gene is TRBV7-9, the J gene TRBJ2-7; D might be TRBD2 (5 bases). V was pared by 1 base and J by 5 bases, with 12 bases between. The germline V gene encodes CDR1 SEHNR and CDR2 FQNEAQ (reference sequence). The CDR3 is 14 amino acids. The CDR3 nucleotides are TGTGCCAGCAGCTTAGATAGAGGGTACGACGAGCAGTACTTC. Protein product: CASSLDRGYDEQYF.

The chain recombines TRBV4-3 with TRBJ1-1; 10 nucleotides align to TRBD1. The CDR3 covers 15 residues. CDR1 and CDR2 from the germline V gene are LGHNA and YSLEER. With 3 bases clipped from V and 7 bases from J, the junction kept 8 bases outside the gene matches. CDR3 in DNA: TGCGCCAGCAGCCACCGAGACAGGGGGCGTTTTGAAGCTTTCTTT. This codes for CASSHRDRGRFEAFF.

J is TRBJ2-5 and V is TRBV5-1; D is unclear. Germline V lookup: CDR1 SGHRS, CDR2 YFSETQ. V was clipped by 3 bases and J by 5 bases, with 14 bases between them. The CDR3 is made up of 14 amino acids. CDR3 in DNA: TGCGCCAGCAGCTCCCCCGGCGAACGGGAGACCCAGTACTTC. It yields the protein CASSSPGERETQYF.

The chain employs TRBV28 and TRBJ2-7, with TRBD2 identical over 8 bases. Per germline, CDR1 MDHEN and CDR2 SYDVKM. The length of the CDR3 is 14 residues. J gave up 2 bases and V 7 bases, and 7 bases lay outside the gene matches. CDR3 loop: CASTNLAGPYEQYF. The DNA of the CDR3 is TGTGCCAGCACCAATCTAGCGGGTCCCTACGAGCAGTACTTC. Looking up the rest from reference TRBV28 and TRBJ2-7 gives the full variable domain: DVKVTQSSRYLVKRTGEKVFLECVQDMDHENMFWYRQDPGLGLRLIYFSYDVKMKEKGDIPEGYSVSREKKERFSLILESASTNQTSMYLCASTNLAGPYEQYFGPGTRLTVT.

This sequence joins TRBV29-1 and TRBJ2-4, with D possibly TRBD1 on 5 matching bases. Germline assignment: CDR1 SQVTM and CDR2 ANQGSEA. The CDR3 is made up of 14 amino acids. Trimming shortened V by 0 bases and J by 7 bases, and 13 bases separated the two germline ends. The CDR3 DNA sequence: TGCAGCGTTGAAGAGGCCAGGGAACAGAACATTCAGTACTTC. This gives the protein CSVEEAREQNIQYF.

With regard to this clonotype: Its ends do not fully match the called genes, so a read error is possible. The chain couples TRBV15 to TRBJ2-2; 15 nucleotides match TRBD2. Germline V gene lookup returns CDR1 LNHNV and CDR2 YYDKDF (reference sequence). The CDR3 runs 19 residues. The CDR3 DNA is TGTGCCACCAGGAGAGGTTGGACTAGCGGGAGGGCCAACACCGGGGAGCTGTTTTTT. Translated: CATRRGWTSGRANTGELFF.

The chain uses TRBV18 and TRBJ2-3; a possible D gene is TRBD2 (5 bases). The V and J ends lost 3 bases and 10 bases respectively, with 8 bases between them. The germline gives CDR1 KGHSH, CDR2 LQKENI. This CDR3 contains 11 residues. CDR3 nucleotide sequence: TGTGCCAGCTCACCGGAAGCGGCGCAGTATTTT. This sequence encodes CASSPEAAQYF.

This clonotype has just a few counts. V and J are TRBV27 and TRBJ2-1; no definite D call. The CDR3 is made up of 13 amino acids. From germline, CDR1 is MNHEY and CDR2 SMNVEV (reference sequence). The V end was cut by 5 bases, the J end by 3 bases, with 8 bases between. The DNA for the CDR3 is TGTGCCAGCAGTCGCCAAGGCTACAATGAGCAGTTCTTC. Protein: CASSRQGYNEQFF.

V and J are TRBV5-1 and TRBJ2-3; 16 positions agree with TRBD2. This CDR3 is built from 16 residues. Germline loops: CDR1 SGHRS, CDR2 YFSETQ. V shed 4 bases and J 5 bases; nucleotides not matched to a gene: 4. CDR3 amino acids: CASSTGTSGGEDTQYF. The CDR3 nucleotides read TGCGCCAGCAGCACCGGGACTAGCGGGGGGGAAGATACGCAGTATTTT.

This chain links TRBV24-1 with TRBJ2-3, with 8 bases matching TRBD2. The trim removed 6 bases at V and 6 bases at J, leaving 7 bases unmatched. The CDR3 runs 14 residues. Looked up from germline, CDR1 is KGHDR and CDR2 is SFDVKD. CDR3 nucleotides: TGTGCCACCAGTTCGGGGGGGGAATTGGATACGCAGTATTTT. Translated: CATSSGGELDTQYF.